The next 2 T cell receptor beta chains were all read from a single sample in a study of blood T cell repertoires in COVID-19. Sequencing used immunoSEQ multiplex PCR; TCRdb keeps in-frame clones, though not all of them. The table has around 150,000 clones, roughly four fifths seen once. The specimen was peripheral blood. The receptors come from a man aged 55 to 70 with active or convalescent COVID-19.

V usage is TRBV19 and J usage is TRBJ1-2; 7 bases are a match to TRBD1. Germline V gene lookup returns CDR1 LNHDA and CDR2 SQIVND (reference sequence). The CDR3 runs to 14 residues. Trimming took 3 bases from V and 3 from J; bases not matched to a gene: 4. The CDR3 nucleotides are TGTGCCAGTAGTATCGGACAGGTATACTATGGCTACACCTTC. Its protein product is CASSIGQVYYGYTF.

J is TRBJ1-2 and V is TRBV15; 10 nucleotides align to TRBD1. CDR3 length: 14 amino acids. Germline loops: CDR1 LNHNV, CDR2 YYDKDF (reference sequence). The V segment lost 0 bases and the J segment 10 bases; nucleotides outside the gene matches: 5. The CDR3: CATSRDRTGGIYTF. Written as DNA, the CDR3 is TGTGCCACCAGCAGAGATAGGACAGGGGGAATCTACACCTTC.